This T cell receptor beta chain derives from a study of T cells in women clearing cervical HPV infection. At the level of the study: Case blood was drawn a median about 150 days after lesion detection.

Average input was about 1.2 ug genomic DNA for immunoSEQ TCR beta CDR3 amplification. The method was immunoSEQ multiplex PCR; TCRdb's version includes in-frame clones alone and lacks a portion of them. The listing records tens of thousands of clones. This TCR came from a woman aged 18 to 75 with a cervical HPV16 infection that either progressed to CIN3+ or cleared (not recorded which). The sample was blood buffy coat.

The CDR3 spells CASSQTSGYNEQFF. The sequenced CDR3 bases are TGTGCCAGCAGCCAGACTAGCGGGTACAATGAG. The chain has TRBV16 and TRBJ2-1; 10 nucleotides align to TRBD2. The read terminates 3 residues before the CDR3 end, so the remaining end is supplied by the germline J gene. This CDR3 is built from 14 residues. Looked up from germline, CDR1 is KGHSY and CDR2 is FQNENV. Trimming removed 3 bases from V and 4 bases from J; junction bases left unmatched: 0.